These 32 T cell receptor beta chains came from one sample sequenced in a study of T cell responses to AZD1222 COVID-19 vaccine (dated by TCRdb to the early 2020s). To prepare the library, the immunoSEQ multiplex PCR assay was applied. What TCRdb holds here is the immuneACCESS table cut down to in-frame rearrangements. Part of the clones is not present; checked against another copy, under half of the missing clones reflect an unresolved V gene, and the others are unexplained. This sample lists 170,000 or so clones; roughly nine tenths were detected once. The top ten clones comprise approximately 1.4% of the sample. According to the study, the label for this sample's time point signals: baseline before first vaccination. The sequenced sample was peripheral blood, obtained on day 0 of AZD1222 vaccination. These receptors were obtained from an adult in good health.

This clone was counted only a few times. The chain recombines TRBV7-9 with TRBJ1-2; D is ambiguous. CDR1 is SEHNR and CDR2 is FQNEAQ in the germline V gene (reference sequence). This CDR3 region has 16 residues. The V and J ends lost 2 bases and 0 bases respectively, with 13 bases between them. The CDR3 protein is CASSLFSTQSNYGYTF. CDR3 DNA sequence: TGTGCCAGCAGCTTATTTTCGACGCAATCTAACTATGGCTACACCTTC. Full variable domain (remainder filled in from reference TRBV7-9 and TRBJ1-2): DTGVSQNPRHKITKRGQNVTFRCDPISEHNRLYWYRQTLGQGPEFLTYFQNEAQLEKSRLLSDRFSAERPKGSFSTLEIQRTEQGDSAMYLCASSLFSTQSNYGYTFGSGTRLTVV.

The chain recombines TRBV18 with TRBJ1-1; 7 nucleotides agree with TRBD1. Looked up from germline, CDR1 is KGHSH and CDR2 is LQKENI. V was clipped by 2 bases and J by 0 bases; unmatched bases: 9. The CDR3 extends over 17 amino acids. The CDR3 sequence is CASSPMTTGVMNTEAFF. DNA of the CDR3: TGTGCCAGCTCACCAATGACAACAGGGGTTATGAACACTGAAGCTTTCTTT.

The genes are TRBV5-1 and TRBJ1-1, with D possibly being TRBD1 (5 bases). In germline, CDR1 is SGHRS, CDR2 YFSETQ. V lost 4 bases to trimming and J lost 6 bases, with 19 bases between them. This CDR3 has 15 residues. This chain's CDR3 is CASSPRQGRGPEAFF. CDR3 sequence (DNA): TGCGCCAGCAGCCCGCGGCAGGGTCGAGGTCCTGAAGCTTTCTTT.

The chain joins TRBV9 to TRBJ2-1; 11 nucleotides agree with TRBD2. Germline loops: CDR1 SGDLS, CDR2 YYNGEE. The V gene end was trimmed by 5 bases and the J gene end by 9 bases; junction bases not matched to a gene: 4. The CDR3 length is 13 residues. CDR3 loop: CASSSGGASEQFF. The CDR3 DNA follows: TGTGCCAGCAGTAGCGGGGGGGCTAGTGAGCAGTTCTTC. Together with reference TRBV9 and TRBJ2-1, the CDR3 gives the full variable domain: DSGVTQTPKHLITATGQRVTLRCSPRSGDLSVYWYQQSLDQGLQFLIQYYNGEERAKGNILERFSAQQFPDLHSELNLSSLELGDSALYFCASSSGGASEQFFGPGTRLTVL.

This chain connects TRBV5-4 to TRBJ1-1; TRBD1 agrees at 7 bases. This CDR3 contains 14 residues. Trimming took 4 bases from V and 0 from J; bases not matched to a gene: 3. CDR1 and CDR2 (germline): SGHNT, YYREEE (reference sequence). The CDR3 nucleotides read TGTGCCAGCAGCATGACAGGGATGAACACTGAAGCTTTCTTT. Protein product: CASSMTGMNTEAFF. Full variable domain (missing parts from reference TRBV5-4 and TRBJ1-1): ETGVTQSPTHLIKTRGQQVTLRCSSQSGHNTVSWYQQALGQGPQFIFQYYREEENGRGNFPPRFSGLQFPNYSSELNVNALELDDSALYLCASSMTGMNTEAFFGQGTRLTVV.

This clone was recorded once. The CDR3 spells CASTDRNQPQHF. CDR3 DNA: TGTGCCAGCACCGACAGGAATCAGCCCCAGCATTTT. The chain carries TRBV12-3 or TRBV12-4 and TRBJ1-5; TRBD1 is a possible D gene (6 bases). The CDR3 has 12 residues. V lost 7 bases to trimming and J lost 4 bases, with 8 bases between them.

CDR3 bases: TGTGCCAGCAGTTTCAGCGGGGGTCGACTAGTCTATGGCTACACCTTC. It is translated as CASSFSGGRLVYGYTF. The chain uses TRBV28 and TRBJ1-2, with a tentative D call TRBD1 (5 bases). The CDR3 loop spans 16 amino acids. Trimming took off 3 bases at V and 4 bases at J, with 18 bases between the two ends. From germline, CDR1 is MDHEN and CDR2 SYDVKM.

The gene calls are TRBV19 and TRBJ2-3; 8 nucleotides agree with TRBD1. Germline V lookup: CDR1 LNHDA, CDR2 SQIVND (reference sequence). CDR3 length: 14 residues. J was trimmed by 4 bases and V by 8 bases; bases with no gene match: 8. The CDR3 protein is CASQRTGRSDTQYF. DNA of the CDR3: TGTGCCAGTCAAAGGACAGGGAGGTCAGATACGCAGTATTTT.

The chain links TRBV27 to TRBJ2-1; D is perhaps TRBD2 (5 bases). Per germline, CDR1 MNHEY and CDR2 SMNVEV (reference sequence). The CDR3 extends over 13 amino acids. V dropped 6 bases and J dropped 4 bases, with 10 bases sitting between them. The CDR3 bases are TGTGCCAGCAGCATAGACTATTACAATGAGCAGTTCTTC. Its protein product is CASSIDYYNEQFF.

This chain joins TRBV2 and TRBJ1-1; 9 positions agree with TRBD1. CDR1 is SNHLY and CDR2 is FYNNEI in the germline V gene. This CDR3 region has 14 residues. The V and J ends lost 7 bases and 3 bases, in that order; junction bases with no gene match: 6. Here the CDR3 DNA reads TGTGCCAGCACCATTACAGGGGGCCACACTGAAGCTTTCTTT. As protein: CASTITGGHTEAFF.

The rearrangement joins TRBV9 to TRBJ2-2; D remains unclear. In germline, CDR1 is SGDLS, CDR2 YYNGEE. This CDR3 is built from 14 residues. Trimming stripped 0 bases from V and 0 bases from J, with 3 bases between. The CDR3 protein is CASSVVPNTGELFF. The CDR3 DNA sequence: TGTGCCAGCAGCGTAGTACCGAACACCGGGGAGCTGTTTTTT. Complete variable domain (other parts from reference TRBV9 and TRBJ2-2): DSGVTQTPKHLITATGQRVTLRCSPRSGDLSVYWYQQSLDQGLQFLIQYYNGEERAKGNILERFSAQQFPDLHSELNLSSLELGDSALYFCASSVVPNTGELFFGEGSRLTVL.

The V gene is TRBV2, the J gene TRBJ2-7; TRBD1 is a possible D gene (5 bases). Germline assignment: CDR1 SNHLY and CDR2 FYNNEI. Trimming pared 3 bases from V and 5 bases from J, leaving 23 bases between. The CDR3 has 17 amino acids. The CDR3 spells CASSDPLTDFDPHEQYF. CDR3 nucleotide sequence: TGTGCCAGCAGTGACCCCTTGACAGATTTCGACCCCCACGAGCAGTACTTC.

The chain carries TRBV19 and TRBJ1-2; possibly TRBD1 for D (6 bases). V was clipped by 6 bases and J by 12 bases, with 26 bases between them. There are 15 residues in the CDR3. CDR1 is LNHDA and CDR2 is SQIVND in the germline V gene (reference sequence). The chain's CDR3 is CASSLRQGSGADNTF. CDR3 DNA: TGTGCCAGTAGCCTTCGCCAGGGGTCCGGAGCGGATAACACCTTC. The entire variable domain, with the rest obtained from reference TRBV19 and TRBJ1-2, is as follows: DGGITQSPKYLFRKEGQNVTLSCEQNLNHDAMYWYRQDPGQGLRLIYYSQIVNDFQKGDIAEGYSVSREKKESFPLTVTSAQKNPTAFYLCASSLRQGSGADNTFGSGTRLTVV.

V is TRBV7-8 and J is TRBJ2-2; the match to TRBD2 covers 14 bases. Trimming removed 1 base from V and 9 bases from J; junction bases left unmatched: 7. The CDR3 extends over 17 amino acids. Germline-derived CDR1 and CDR2 are SGHVS and FQNEAQ. CDR3 in DNA: TGTGCCAGCAGCTTAGTCGGACTAGCGGGAGGTCACCGGGAGCTGTTTTTT. Protein sequence: CASSLVGLAGGHRELFF.

This chain uses TRBV5-1 with TRBJ2-2; 9 bases line up with TRBD2. CDR1 and CDR2 from the germline V gene are SGHRS and YFSETQ. The CDR3 is made up of 16 amino acids. V trimming: 4 bases; J trimming: 7 bases; junction bases outside the gene matches: 11. In DNA, the CDR3 is TGCGCCAGCAGCCGGGTGGCTAGCGGGGTTATCGGGGAGCTGTTTTTT. Its translation is CASSRVASGVIGELFF.

The rearrangement uses TRBV2 and TRBJ1-1; tentative D call: TRBD1 (5 bases). The CDR3 runs to 12 residues. Trimming shortened V by 6 bases and J by 1 base, and 6 bases separated the two germline ends. Germline-derived CDR1 and CDR2 are SNHLY and FYNNEI. The CDR3 region has the DNA TGTGCCAGCAGCGGACAGAACACTGAAGCTTTCTTT. It translates to CASSGQNTEAFF.

The chain uses TRBV28 and TRBJ1-2; 7 positions match TRBD1. This CDR3 is 20 amino acids long. Germline-derived CDR1 and CDR2 are MDHEN and SYDVKM. The V segment lost 3 bases and the J segment 3 bases; nucleotides outside the gene matches: 22. The CDR3 DNA follows: TGTGCCAGCAGTTTGGGTGTGGGACCCCTCGGGACAGTAGATTACTATGGCTACACCTTC. Its protein product is CASSLGVGPLGTVDYYGYTF.

This clone was detected only once. The V and J genes are TRBV30 and TRBJ1-6; a weak D match, TRBD1 (5 bases). There are 14 residues in the CDR3. V was clipped by 7 bases and J by 7 bases, with 17 bases between them. The germline CDR1 and CDR2 sequences are GTSNPN and SVGIG (reference sequence). The CDR3, as DNA: TGTGCCTATCTGAGGTCCCGGGGCAATTCACCCCTCCACTTT. Protein: CAYLRSRGNSPLHF.

The chain uses TRBV28 and TRBJ1-1; perhaps TRBD1 as D (5 bases). CDR3 length: 15 amino acids. The V gene lost 5 bases and the J gene lost 3 bases, with 16 bases spanning the gap. The germline CDR1 and CDR2 sequences are MDHEN and SYDVKM. CDR3 DNA: TGTGCCAGCAGTCCGCACAGGACTTCGGACACTGAAGCTTTCTTT. It codes for CASSPHRTSDTEAFF.

The J gene is TRBJ2-1, the V gene TRBV6-2 or TRBV6-3; 16 bases agree with TRBD2. The CDR3 length is 18 residues. Germline-derived CDR1 and CDR2 are MNHEY and SVGEGT. J gave up 9 bases and V 3 bases, and 11 bases lay outside the gene matches. In DNA, the CDR3 is TGTGCCAGCAGTTATCCCTTTCCCGGGACTAGCGGGGGGGGTGAGCAGTTCTTC. This codes for CASSYPFPGTSGGGEQFF.

The chain uses TRBV27 and TRBJ1-3; maybe TRBD1 (6 bases). There are 15 residues in the CDR3. Trimming removed 5 bases at V and 4 bases at J, with 15 bases between. Germline CDR1 reads MNHEY; CDR2 reads SMNVEV (reference sequence). The CDR3 sequence: CASSRNREPGNTIYF. The CDR3 nucleotides are TGTGCCAGCAGTCGGAACAGGGAGCCCGGAAACACCATATATTTT.

The chain is built from TRBV6-1 and TRBJ2-1; 9 bases fit TRBD2. Germline loops: CDR1 MNHNS, CDR2 SASEGT. The CDR3 length is 15 residues. J gave up 8 bases and V 0 bases, and 5 bases lay outside the gene matches. The CDR3 DNA is TGTGCCAGCAGTGAAGCAGTCAAGCGGGGGGATGAGCAGTTCTTC. Protein sequence: CASSEAVKRGDEQFF.

The chain joins TRBV5-3 to TRBJ1-6, with no clear D. TRBV5-3 falls under the ORF class, with uncertain function. The CDR3 runs to 15 residues. V was clipped by 8 bases and J by 0 bases, with 12 bases between them. The CDR3 region is CARPRISSYNSPLHF. Written as DNA, the CDR3 is TGTGCCAGGCCAAGGATTAGCTCCTATAATTCACCCCTCCACTTT.

The CDR3 loop reads CASSGQGRTEAFF. The CDR3 DNA follows: TGTGCCAGCTCAGGACAGGGAAGGACTGAAGCTTTCTTT. V gene TRBV18 combines with J gene TRBJ1-1; 8 bases align to TRBD1. CDR3 length: 13 amino acids. After removal of 5 bases from V and 5 bases from J, the junction contained 4 bases not matched to a gene. Germline values: CDR1 KGHSH, CDR2 LQKENI.

This sequence joins TRBV3-1 (or the pseudogene TRBV3-2) and TRBJ1-3; TRBD1 is a possible D gene (5 bases). The CDR3 length is 16 residues. V was pared by 4 bases and J by 4 bases, with 17 bases between. Germline lookup yields CDR1 LGHDT and CDR2 YNNKEL (reference sequence). The CDR3 DNA reads TGTGCCAGCAGCCTGGTCGGAGGGGCTGCCGGAAACACCATATATTTT. This translates into CASSLVGGAAGNTIYF.

The chain uses TRBV3-1 (or the pseudogene TRBV3-2) and TRBJ1-1, with no clear D. Trimming pared 2 bases from V and 5 bases from J, leaving 12 bases between. CDR3 length equals 14 residues. CDR1 is LGHDT and CDR2 is YNNKEL in the germline V gene (reference sequence). The CDR3 loop reads CASSQQRDWTEAFF. DNA of the CDR3: TGTGCCAGCAGCCAACAAAGGGATTGGACTGAAGCTTTCTTT.

The genes are TRBV2 and TRBJ1-1, with D possibly being TRBD1 (6 bases). V was cut by 5 bases and J by 2 bases, with 21 bases left in between. The CDR3 has 17 amino acids. Germline assignment: CDR1 SNHLY and CDR2 FYNNEI. The CDR3 DNA reads TGTGCCAGCAGTCCTCCAGTCCTTTTGGGGGCTAACACTGAAGCTTTCTTT. Its protein product is CASSPPVLLGANTEAFF.

This rearrangement joins TRBV19 to TRBJ1-2; D is unresolved. The CDR3 is 12 residues long. The V end was cut by 10 bases, the J end by 0 bases, with 9 bases between. CDR1 LNHDA and CDR2 SQIVND come from the germline V gene (reference sequence). The CDR3 nucleotides are TGTGCCACTGAACTCCCTAACTATGGCTACACCTTC. As protein: CATELPNYGYTF. Drawing the rest from reference TRBV19 and TRBJ1-2, the complete variable domain is DGGITQSPKYLFRKEGQNVTLSCEQNLNHDAMYWYRQDPGQGLRLIYYSQIVNDFQKGDIAEGYSVSREKKESFPLTVTSAQKNPTAFYLCATELPNYGYTFGSGTRLTVV.

V and J are TRBV27 and TRBJ1-5; D is possibly TRBD1 (6 bases). Germline CDR1 MNHEY, CDR2 SMNVEV (reference sequence). The CDR3 sequence is 16 residues long. V was clipped by 3 bases and J by 2 bases, with 14 bases between them. The CDR3 region is CASSLGGHWGNQPQHF. The CDR3 DNA reads as TGTGCCAGCAGTTTGGGGGGACACTGGGGCAATCAGCCCCAGCATTTT.

For the CDR3, the DNA is TGCGCCAGCAGCCTCGACAATAACCAGCCCCAGCATTTT. Residues: CASSLDNNQPQHF. The rearrangement uses TRBV4-3 and TRBJ1-5; D remains unclear. The CDR3 covers 13 residues. The germline gives CDR1 LGHNA, CDR2 YSLEER. V lost 4 bases and J lost 7, with 11 bases in between.

The V gene is TRBV18, the J gene TRBJ1-3, with 7 bases matching TRBD1. V was clipped by 0 bases and J by 4 bases; unmatched bases: 15. This CDR3 is 19 amino acids long. Germline CDR1 KGHSH, CDR2 LQKENI. CDR3 DNA sequence: TGTGCCAGCTCACCACCGTCAGGGGGGATCTCTGTGAGAGGAAACACCATATATTTT. Protein sequence: CASSPPSGGISVRGNTIYF.

The chain links TRBV7-8 to TRBJ1-5, with D maybe TRBD1 (6 bases). This CDR3 comprises 14 residues. Per germline, CDR1 SGHVS and CDR2 FQNEAQ. Trimming stripped 1 base from V and 5 bases from J, with 9 bases between. CDR3: CASSLGTEDQPQHF. The CDR3 coding sequence is TGTGCCAGCAGCTTAGGGACAGAGGATCAGCCCCAGCATTTT.